A selection of T cell receptor beta chains follows, all from one sample in a study of vaccination effects on CD4 cells after COVID-19. Method: immunoSEQ multiplex PCR; TCRdb's copy keeps in-frame clones and lacks some. The sample contains approximately 30,000 clones, approximately 77% of which appear only once. Their recognized antigens are unknown. Sequencing used CD4+ T cells from PBMCs cultured without peptide, obtained after COVID-19 vaccination. The receptors here all came from a human donor who had a prior SARS-CoV-2 infection. Both conserved end residues are part of each CDR3. Each record gives: clone size, J gene, V gene, D gene, CDR3 DNA, CDR3 protein. D genes are given only for firm matches. Not all rows give a size; the values are once, few, many and, for expanded clones, a class.

>.|TRBJ1-5|TRBV6-5|TRBD1
TGTGCCAGCAGGGACAGGGAACATCAGCCCCAGCATTTT
CASRDREHQPQHF
>.|TRBJ1-5|TRBV6-5|.
TGTGCCACCTGGAAAGAACCTAGGGGTCAGCCCCAGCATTTT
CATWKEPRGQPQHF
>.|TRBJ2-5|TRBV4-2|.
TGTGCCAGCAGCCAAAGGGGATTGCAGGACAAGACCCAGTACTTC
CASSQRGLQDKTQYF
>.|TRBJ1-5|TRBV12-3/TRBV12-4|.
TGTGCCAGCAGTGAGGACGGTCAGCCCCAGCATTTT
CASSEDGQPQHF
>.|TRBJ2-3|TRBV5-5|.
TGTGCCAGCAGCTCCGAGGGAGATACGCAGTATTTT
CASSSEGDTQYF
>.|TRBJ2-7|TRBV11-3|TRBD1
TGTGCCAGCAGCCCCAGAGGTTCCGACAGGGGAAATCCCTACGAGCAGTACTTC
CASSPRGSDRGNPYEQYF
>.|TRBJ2-5|TRBV5-1|.
TGCGCCAGCAGCGAGTGGACGGACCGGGGGGAGACCCAGTACTTC
CASSEWTDRGETQYF
>.|TRBJ2-5|TRBV5-4|.
TGTGCCAGCAGCTTTGTTCTTGACCTAGAGACCCAGTACTTC
CASSFVLDLETQYF
>.|TRBJ1-4|TRBV12-3/TRBV12-4|.
TGTGCCAGCAGTTTGCTTAATGAAAAACTGTTTTTT
CASSLLNEKLFF
>once|TRBJ2-7|TRBV6-5|TRBD1
TGTGCCAGCAGTTACGACAGGGGGCCGTACGAGCAGTACTTC
CASSYDRGPYEQYF
>.|TRBJ2-7|TRBV27|.
TGTGCCAGCAGTCCTCTCGGGACAAGAGCCTACGAGCAGTACTTC
CASSPLGTRAYEQYF
>.|TRBJ1-5|TRBV6-6|TRBD1
TGTGCCAGCAGTTACTCTCAGGGGGCGCGAGATCAGCCCCAGCATTTT
CASSYSQGARDQPQHF
>.|TRBJ2-1|TRBV29-1|TRBD1
TGCAGCGTTAACCGGGACAGGATGTACAATGAGCAGTTCTTC
CSVNRDRMYNEQFF
>.|TRBJ1-6|TRBV5-1|.
TGCGCCAGCAGCGACGGCCCGGCGGGGAGCTCCTATAATTCACCCCTCCACTTT
CASSDGPAGSSYNSPLHF
>.|TRBJ1-5|TRBV19|.
TGTGCCAGTCGAATCTGGGGCAATCAGCCCCAGCATTTT
CASRIWGNQPQHF
>.|TRBJ2-3|TRBV13|TRBD1
TGTGCCAGCAGCCCGACAGGGGGGTTGACAGATACGCAGTATTTT
CASSPTGGLTDTQYF
>.|TRBJ2-7|TRBV18|TRBD1
TGTGCCAGCTCACCGCTCCCCACGACAGGGGTTAACGAGCAGTACTTC
CASSPLPTTGVNEQYF
>few|TRBJ2-3|TRBV9|.
TGTGCCAGCAGCGTAGCGCGGCTTCTCACAGATACGCAGTATTTT
CASSVARLLTDTQYF
>.|TRBJ2-2|TRBV7-3|TRBD1
TGTGCCAGCAGTTACAGGGGAAACACCGGGGAGCTGTTTTTT
CASSYRGNTGELFF
>.|TRBJ1-5|TRBV12-3/TRBV12-4|.
TGTGCCAGCAGCAGGTGGGACCAGCCCCAGCATTTT
CASSRWDQPQHF
>.|TRBJ2-3|TRBV6-5|.
TGTGCCAGCAGTCATGGGATCACAGATACGCAGTATTTT
CASSHGITDTQYF
>.|TRBJ1-5|TRBV7-2|.
TGTGCCAGCAGCACTTCGACAGGAGATAGCAATCAGCCCCAGCATTTT
CASSTSTGDSNQPQHF
>.|TRBJ2-7|TRBV10-3|TRBD1
TGTGCCATCAGTCCGGGACAGGGTCCCTACGAGCAGTACTTC
CAISPGQGPYEQYF
>.|TRBJ2-1|TRBV7-2|TRBD2
TGTGCCAGCAGCATCGCTAGCGGGAGAGCGTACAATGAGCAGTTCTTC
CASSIASGRAYNEQFF
>few|TRBJ1-1|TRBV20-1|.
TGCAGTGCTAGAGACCTTGAAGCTTTCTTT
CSARDLEAFF
>few|TRBJ1-3|TRBV9|.
TGTGCCAGCAGCGTACAACAGGGTACTGGAAACACCATATATTTT
CASSVQQGTGNTIYF
>.|TRBJ2-5|TRBV6-6|.
TGTGCCAGCATTGGGGGCGCCCAGGAGACCCAGTACTTC
CASIGGAQETQYF
>.|TRBJ2-2|TRBV12-5|.
TGTGCTAGTGGTTTGGTACAGATGTCCGGGGAGCTGTTTTTT
CASGLVQMSGELFF
>.|TRBJ2-1|TRBV5-1|.
TGCGCCAGCAGCTTGGTCTTGGGGGGATACTACAATGAGCAGTTCTTC
CASSLVLGGYYNEQFF
>.|TRBJ2-7|TRBV11-2|.
TGTGCCAGCATCCAGAGGGGTTCGGACGAGCAGTACTTC
CASIQRGSDEQYF
>once|TRBJ2-7|TRBV5-4|TRBD2
TGTGCCAGCAGCTTGGCCGGCGGGGGGCCTCACGAGCAGTACTTC
CASSLAGGGPHEQYF
>.|TRBJ2-3|TRBV6-5|.
TGTGCCAGCAGTCCCCGGGGGATCGACAGAAATACGCAGTATTTT
CASSPRGIDRNTQYF
>.|TRBJ2-7|TRBV5-4|.
TGTGCCAGCAGCTCGACTAACTACGAGCAGTACTTC
CASSSTNYEQYF
>.|TRBJ1-4|TRBV19|.
TGTGCCAGTAGTATGACGCCGAATGAAAAACTGTTTTTT
CASSMTPNEKLFF
>.|TRBJ2-4|TRBV30|TRBD1
TGTGCCCATAGTGGGAAACAGGGGAACATTCAGTACTTC
CAHSGKQGNIQYF
>.|TRBJ1-2|TRBV6-5|.
TGTGCCAGCAGTTACGGTTTGGGACCGGGCTACACCTTC
CASSYGLGPGYTF
>.|TRBJ2-1|TRBV11-2|TRBD2
TGTGCCAGCAGAAAAAGCGGGAGTGGTGAGCAGTTCTTC
CASRKSGSGEQFF
>.|TRBJ2-7|TRBV7-9|TRBD2
TGTGCCAGCAGCAACCCTAGAGCGGGAGTACGCCACGAGCAGTACTTC
CASSNPRAGVRHEQYF
>.|TRBJ2-7|TRBV5-4|.
TGTGCCAGCAGCTTGGCAGGGGCGCCCGGCGAGCAGTACTTC
CASSLAGAPGEQYF
>.|TRBJ2-3|TRBV4-2|TRBD2
TGTGCCAGCAGCCAAGAACTAGCGGGAGAGGTAGATACGCAGTATTTT
CASSQELAGEVDTQYF
>once|TRBJ1-1|TRBV19|TRBD1
TGTGCCAGTAGTTTGACAGGGGGTACTGAAGCTTTCTTT
CASSLTGGTEAFF